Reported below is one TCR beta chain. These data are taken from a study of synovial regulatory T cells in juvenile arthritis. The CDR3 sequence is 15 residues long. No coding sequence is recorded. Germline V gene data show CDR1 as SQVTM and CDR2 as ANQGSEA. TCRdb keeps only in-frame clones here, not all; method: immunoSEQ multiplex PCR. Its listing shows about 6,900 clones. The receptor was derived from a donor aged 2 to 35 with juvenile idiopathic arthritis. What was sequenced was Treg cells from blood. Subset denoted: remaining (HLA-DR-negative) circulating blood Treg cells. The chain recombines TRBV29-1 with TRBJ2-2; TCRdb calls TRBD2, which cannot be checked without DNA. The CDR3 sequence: CSVEEGGPITGELFF.